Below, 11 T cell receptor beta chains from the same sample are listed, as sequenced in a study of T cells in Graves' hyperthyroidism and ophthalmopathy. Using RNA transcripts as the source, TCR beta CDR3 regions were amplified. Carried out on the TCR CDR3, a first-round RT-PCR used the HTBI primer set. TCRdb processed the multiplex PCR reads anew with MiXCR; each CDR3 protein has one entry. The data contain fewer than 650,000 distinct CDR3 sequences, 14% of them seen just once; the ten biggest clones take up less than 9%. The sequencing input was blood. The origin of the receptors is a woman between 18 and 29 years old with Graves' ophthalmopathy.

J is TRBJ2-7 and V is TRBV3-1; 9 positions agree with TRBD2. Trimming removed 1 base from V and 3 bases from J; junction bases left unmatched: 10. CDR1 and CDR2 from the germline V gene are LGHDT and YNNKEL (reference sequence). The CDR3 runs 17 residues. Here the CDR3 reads CASSQAALLAGLYEQYF. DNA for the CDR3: TGTGCCAGCAGCCAAGCAGCCCTCCTAGCGGGACTCTACGAGCAGTACTTC.

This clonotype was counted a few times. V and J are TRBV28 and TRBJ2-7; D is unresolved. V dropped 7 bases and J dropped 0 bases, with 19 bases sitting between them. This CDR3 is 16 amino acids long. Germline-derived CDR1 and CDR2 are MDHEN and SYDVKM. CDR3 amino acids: CASTSDPNPYSYEQYF. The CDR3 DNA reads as TGTGCCAGCACCTCGGACCCTAACCCATACTCCTACGAGCAGTACTTC.

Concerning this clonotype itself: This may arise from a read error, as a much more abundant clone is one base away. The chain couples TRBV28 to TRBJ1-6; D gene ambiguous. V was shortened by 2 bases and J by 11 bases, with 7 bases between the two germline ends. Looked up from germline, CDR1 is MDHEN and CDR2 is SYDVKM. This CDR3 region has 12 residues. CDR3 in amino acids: CASSLDVPPLHF. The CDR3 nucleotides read TGTGCCAGCAGTTTAGACGTTCCACCCCTCCACTTT.

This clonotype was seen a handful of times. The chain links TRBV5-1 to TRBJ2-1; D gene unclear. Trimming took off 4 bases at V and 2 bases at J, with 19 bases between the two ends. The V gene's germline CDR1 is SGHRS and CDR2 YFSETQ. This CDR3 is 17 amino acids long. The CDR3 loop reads CASSQVDRVITYNEQFF. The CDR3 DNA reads TGCGCCAGCAGCCAAGTTGACCGAGTAATAACCTACAATGAGCAGTTCTTC.

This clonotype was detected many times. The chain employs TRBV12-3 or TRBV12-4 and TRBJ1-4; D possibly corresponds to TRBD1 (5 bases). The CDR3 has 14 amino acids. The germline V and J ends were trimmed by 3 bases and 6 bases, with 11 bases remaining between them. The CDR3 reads CASSFGGNDEKLFF. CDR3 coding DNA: TGTGCCAGCAGTTTCGGGGGTAACGATGAAAAACTGTTTTTT.

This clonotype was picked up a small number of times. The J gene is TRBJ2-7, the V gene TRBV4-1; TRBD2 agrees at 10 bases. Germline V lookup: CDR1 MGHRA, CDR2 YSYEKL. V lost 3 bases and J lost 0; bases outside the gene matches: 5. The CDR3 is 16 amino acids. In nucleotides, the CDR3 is TGCGCCAGCAGCCATACACTAGCGGGAAGCTCCTACGAGCAGTACTTC. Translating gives CASSHTLAGSSYEQYF.

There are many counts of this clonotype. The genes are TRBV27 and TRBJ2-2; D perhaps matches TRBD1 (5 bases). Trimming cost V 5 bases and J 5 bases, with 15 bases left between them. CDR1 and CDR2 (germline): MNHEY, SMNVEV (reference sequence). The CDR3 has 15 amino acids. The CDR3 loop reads CASSLRQRRTGELFF. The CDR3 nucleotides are TGTGCCAGCAGTCTCCGACAGAGAAGGACCGGGGAGCTGTTTTTT.

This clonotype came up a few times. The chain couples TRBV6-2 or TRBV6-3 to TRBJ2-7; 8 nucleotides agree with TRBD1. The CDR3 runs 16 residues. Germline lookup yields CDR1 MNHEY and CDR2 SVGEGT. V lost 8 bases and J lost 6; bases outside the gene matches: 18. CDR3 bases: TGTGCCAGCTCCCAGCGAGGGACAGGTCCTGGGGGCGAGCAGTACTTC. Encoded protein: CASSQRGTGPGGEQYF.

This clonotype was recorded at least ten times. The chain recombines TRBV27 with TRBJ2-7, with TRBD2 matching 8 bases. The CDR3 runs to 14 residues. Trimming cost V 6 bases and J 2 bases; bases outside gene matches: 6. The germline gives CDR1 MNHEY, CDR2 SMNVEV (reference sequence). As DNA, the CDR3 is TGTGCCAGCAGCAGTAGCGGGAATCCCTACGAGCAGTACTTC. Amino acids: CASSSSGNPYEQYF.

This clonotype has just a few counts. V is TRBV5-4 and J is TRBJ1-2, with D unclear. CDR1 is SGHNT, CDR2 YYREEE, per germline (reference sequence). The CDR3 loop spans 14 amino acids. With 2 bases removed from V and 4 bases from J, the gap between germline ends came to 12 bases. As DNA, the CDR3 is TGTGCCAGCAGCTTTGGCCACAGTAGCTATGGCTACACCTTC. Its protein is CASSFGHSSYGYTF.

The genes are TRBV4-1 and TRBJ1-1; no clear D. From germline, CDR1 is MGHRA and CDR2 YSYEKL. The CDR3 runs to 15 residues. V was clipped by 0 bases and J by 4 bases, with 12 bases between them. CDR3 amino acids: CASSQDSLRATEAFF. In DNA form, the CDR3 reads TGCGCCAGCAGCCAAGATTCTTTAAGGGCCACTGAAGCTTTCTTT.